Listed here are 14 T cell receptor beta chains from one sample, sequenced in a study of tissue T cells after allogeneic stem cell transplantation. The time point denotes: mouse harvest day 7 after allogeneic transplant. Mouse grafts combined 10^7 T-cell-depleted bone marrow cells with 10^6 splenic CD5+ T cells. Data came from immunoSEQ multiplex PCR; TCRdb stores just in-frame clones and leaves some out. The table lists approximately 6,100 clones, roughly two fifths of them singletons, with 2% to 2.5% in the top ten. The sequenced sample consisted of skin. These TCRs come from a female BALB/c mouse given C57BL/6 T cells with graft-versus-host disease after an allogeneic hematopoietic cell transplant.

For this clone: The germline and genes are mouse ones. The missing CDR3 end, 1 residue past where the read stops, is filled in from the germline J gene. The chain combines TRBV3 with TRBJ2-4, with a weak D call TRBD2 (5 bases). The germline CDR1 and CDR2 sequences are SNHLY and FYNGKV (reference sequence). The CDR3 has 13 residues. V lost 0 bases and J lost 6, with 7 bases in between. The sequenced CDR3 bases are TGTGCCAGCAGCTTAGCTGGGGTTAACACCTTGTAC. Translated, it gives CASSLAGVNTLY. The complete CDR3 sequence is CASSLAGVNTLYF.

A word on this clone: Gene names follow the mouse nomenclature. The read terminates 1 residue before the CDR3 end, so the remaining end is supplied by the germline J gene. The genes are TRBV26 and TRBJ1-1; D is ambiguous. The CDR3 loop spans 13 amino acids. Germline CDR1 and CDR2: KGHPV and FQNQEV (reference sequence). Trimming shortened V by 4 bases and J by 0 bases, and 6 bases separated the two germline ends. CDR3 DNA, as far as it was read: TGTGCCAGCAGTCCCGGACCAAACACAGAAGTCTTC. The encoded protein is CASSPGPNTEVF. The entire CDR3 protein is CASSPGPNTEVFF.

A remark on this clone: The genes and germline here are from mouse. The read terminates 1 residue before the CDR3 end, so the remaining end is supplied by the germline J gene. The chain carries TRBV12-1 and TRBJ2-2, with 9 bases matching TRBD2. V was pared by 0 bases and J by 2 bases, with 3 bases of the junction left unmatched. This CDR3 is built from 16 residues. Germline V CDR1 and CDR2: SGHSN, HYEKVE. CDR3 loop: CASSLDDWGNTGQLYF. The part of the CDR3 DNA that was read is TGTGCCAGCTCTCTCGATGACTGGGGGAACACCGGGCAGCTCTAC. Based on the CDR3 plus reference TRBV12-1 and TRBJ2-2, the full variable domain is DSGVVQSPRHIIKEKGGRSVLTCIPISGHSNVVWYQQTLGKELKFLIQHYEKVERDKGFLPSRFSVQQFDDYHSEMNMSALELEDSAMYFCASSLDDWGNTGQLYFGEGSKLTVL.

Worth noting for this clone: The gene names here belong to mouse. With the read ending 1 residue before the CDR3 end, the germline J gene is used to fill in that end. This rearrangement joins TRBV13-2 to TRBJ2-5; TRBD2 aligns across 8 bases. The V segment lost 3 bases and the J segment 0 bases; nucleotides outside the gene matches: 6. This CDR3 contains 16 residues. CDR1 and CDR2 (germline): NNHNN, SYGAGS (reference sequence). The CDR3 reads CASGVGGGPNQDTQYF. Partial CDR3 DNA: TGTGCCAGCGGTGTTGGGGGGGGTCCGAACCAAGACACCCAGTAC.

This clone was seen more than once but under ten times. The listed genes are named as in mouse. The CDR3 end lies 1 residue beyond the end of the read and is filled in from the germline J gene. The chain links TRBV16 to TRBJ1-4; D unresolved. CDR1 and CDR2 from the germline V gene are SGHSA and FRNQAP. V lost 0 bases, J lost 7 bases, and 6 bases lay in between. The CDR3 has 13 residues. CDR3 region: CASSLDLGERLFF. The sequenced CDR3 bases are TGTGCAAGCAGCTTAGATTTGGGCGAAAGATTATTT.

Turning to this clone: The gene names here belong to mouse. This CDR3 reads CASSSRDTRTTEVFF. The part of the CDR3 DNA that was read is TGTGCCAGCAGTTCCCGGGACACCCGGACCACAGAAGTCTTC. The chain has TRBV26 and TRBJ1-1; possible D gene TRBD1, 6 bases. The CDR3 end is not reached by the read, which stops 1 residue before it; the germline J gene fills it in. Trimming removed 5 bases at V and 4 bases at J, with 17 bases between. Per germline, CDR1 KGHPV and CDR2 FQNQEV (reference sequence). The CDR3 runs 15 residues.

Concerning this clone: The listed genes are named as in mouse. The sequenced part of the CDR3 DNA is TGTGCTAGCGGGGAGGCAGAAGTCTTC. It encodes CASGEAEVF. The whole CDR3 is CASGEAEVFF. V usage is TRBV17 and J usage is TRBJ1-1, with D unresolved. The sequence runs out 1 residue before the end of the CDR3; the remainder is reconstructed from the germline J gene. CDR3 length equals 10 residues. V was trimmed by 8 bases and J by 6 bases, leaving 7 bases between them. CDR1 and CDR2 from the germline V gene are MNHDT and YYDKIL.

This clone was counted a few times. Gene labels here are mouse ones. CDR3 DNA (partial): TGTGCCAGCAGTCGACAGAACTCCGACTACACC. This translates into CASSRQNSDYT. The complete CDR3 reads CASSRQNSDYTF. V usage is TRBV26 and J usage is TRBJ1-2; D may be TRBD1 (5 bases). With the read ending 1 residue before the CDR3 end, the germline J gene is used to fill in that end. The CDR3 spans 12 residues. V lost 4 bases and J lost 2, with 5 bases in between. Germline assignment: CDR1 KGHPV and CDR2 FQNQEV (reference sequence).

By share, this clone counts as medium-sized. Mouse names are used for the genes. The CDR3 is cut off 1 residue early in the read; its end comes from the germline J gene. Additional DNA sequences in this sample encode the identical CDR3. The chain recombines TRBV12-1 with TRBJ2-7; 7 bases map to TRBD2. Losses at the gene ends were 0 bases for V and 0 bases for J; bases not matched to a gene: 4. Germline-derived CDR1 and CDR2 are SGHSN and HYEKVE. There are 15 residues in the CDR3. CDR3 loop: CASSLSGGSSYEQYF. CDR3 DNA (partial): TGTGCCAGCTCTCTCTCGGGGGGGAGCTCCTATGAACAGTAC. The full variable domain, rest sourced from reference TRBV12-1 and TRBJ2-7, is DSGVVQSPRHIIKEKGGRSVLTCIPISGHSNVVWYQQTLGKELKFLIQHYEKVERDKGFLPSRFSVQQFDDYHSEMNMSALELEDSAMYFCASSLSGGSSYEQYFGPGTRLTVL.

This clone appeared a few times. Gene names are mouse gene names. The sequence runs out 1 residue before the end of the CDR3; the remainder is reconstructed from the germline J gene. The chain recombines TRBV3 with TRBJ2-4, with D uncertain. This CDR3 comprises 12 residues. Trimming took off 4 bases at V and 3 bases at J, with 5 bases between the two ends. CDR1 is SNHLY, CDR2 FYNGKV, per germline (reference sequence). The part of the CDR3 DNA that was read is TGTGCCAGCAGCTCGGGACAAAACACCTTGTAC. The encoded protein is CASSSGQNTLY. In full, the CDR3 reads CASSSGQNTLYF. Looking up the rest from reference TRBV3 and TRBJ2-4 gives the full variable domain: GPKVLQIPSHQIIDMGQMVTLNCDPVSNHLYFYWYKQILGQQMEFLVNFYNGKVMEKSKLFKDQFSVERPDGSYFTLKIQPTALEDSAVYFCASSSGQNTLYFGAGTRLSVL.

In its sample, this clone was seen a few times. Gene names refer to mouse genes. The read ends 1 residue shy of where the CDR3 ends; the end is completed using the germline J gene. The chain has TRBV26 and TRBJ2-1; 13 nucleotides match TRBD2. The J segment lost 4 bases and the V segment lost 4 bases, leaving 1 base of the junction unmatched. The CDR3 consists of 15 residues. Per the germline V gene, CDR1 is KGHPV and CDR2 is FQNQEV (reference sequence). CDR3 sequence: CASSRDWGGYAEQFF. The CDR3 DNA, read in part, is TGTGCCAGCAGTCGGGACTGGGGGGGGTATGCTGAGCAGTTC.

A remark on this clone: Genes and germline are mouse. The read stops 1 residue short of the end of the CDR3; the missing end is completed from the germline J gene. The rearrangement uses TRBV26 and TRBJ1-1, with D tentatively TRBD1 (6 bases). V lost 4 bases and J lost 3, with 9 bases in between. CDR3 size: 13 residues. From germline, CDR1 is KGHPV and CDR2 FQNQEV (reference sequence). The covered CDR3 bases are TGTGCCAGCAGTCGCGGACAGTACACAGAAGTCTTC. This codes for CASSRGQYTEVF. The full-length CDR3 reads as CASSRGQYTEVFF.

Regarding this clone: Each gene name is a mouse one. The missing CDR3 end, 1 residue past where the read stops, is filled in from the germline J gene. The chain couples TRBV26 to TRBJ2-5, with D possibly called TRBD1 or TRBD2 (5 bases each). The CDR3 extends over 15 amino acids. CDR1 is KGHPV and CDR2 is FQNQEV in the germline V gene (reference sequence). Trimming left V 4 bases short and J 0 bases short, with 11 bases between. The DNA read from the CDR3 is TGTGCCAGCAGTCCCTACCGGGACAACCAAGACACCCAGTAC. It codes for CASSPYRDNQDTQY. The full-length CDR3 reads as CASSPYRDNQDTQYF.

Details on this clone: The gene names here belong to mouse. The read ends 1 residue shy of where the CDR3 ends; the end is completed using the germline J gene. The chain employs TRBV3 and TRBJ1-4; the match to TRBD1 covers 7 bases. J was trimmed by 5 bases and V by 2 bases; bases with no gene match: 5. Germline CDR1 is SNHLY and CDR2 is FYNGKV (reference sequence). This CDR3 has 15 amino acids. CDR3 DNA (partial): TGTGCCAGCAGCTTAAGACAGGGAGGGAACGAAAGATTATTT. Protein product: CASSLRQGGNERLF. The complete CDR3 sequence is CASSLRQGGNERLFF. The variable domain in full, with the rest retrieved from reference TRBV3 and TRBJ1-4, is GPKVLQIPSHQIIDMGQMVTLNCDPVSNHLYFYWYKQILGQQMEFLVNFYNGKVMEKSKLFKDQFSVERPDGSYFTLKIQPTALEDSAVYFCASSLRQGGNERLFFGHGTKLSVL.